This T cell receptor (beta chain) was identified in a study of graft-versus-host responses after intestinal transplantation. Study background: Among the recipients, transplants were multivisceral, liver-intestinal, or isolated intestinal. Recipients uniformly received anti-thymocyte globulin induction, followed by tacrolimus and steroids for around 3 years.

Sequencing was performed with immunoSEQ multiplex PCR; in TCRdb, only in-frame clones are kept and a portion is missing. The sample carries 98,000 or so clones, about 90% recorded once. Of note for this clone: What it recognizes is unknown.

This CDR3 comprises 16 residues. Germline CDR1 is MNHEY and CDR2 is SVGAGI. Trimming removed 2 bases from V and 4 bases from J; junction bases left unmatched: 8. This sample comprised unstimulated CD4+ T cells sorted from spleen or lymph node cells, obtained before intestinal transplant. The V and J genes are TRBV6-5 and TRBJ1-3; 7 bases align to TRBD1. This clonotype was sampled from a human donor who received an intestinal transplant. In DNA form, the CDR3 reads TGTGCCAGCAGTTACGGACCCCAGGGGGGCGGAAACACCATATATTTT. This codes for CASSYGPQGGGNTIYF.